This note documents a single T cell receptor (beta chain) sequence. Using a J-beta primer mix together with a sample-barcoded 5' primer, a second PCR was run for about 6 to 11 cycles. TCRdb re-analysed the 5' RACE reads in MiXCR, keeping a single row per CDR3 protein. This table holds 1.5 million to 2 million distinct CDR3 sequences, just under 50% found once. The source of the sample is a study of blood T cells in healthy people across ages. They isolated at least 7 million PBMCs from each sample. Germline CDR1 is DFQATT and CDR2 is SNEGSKA (reference sequence). V gave up 0 bases and J gave up 1 base, with 18 bases separating them. This CDR3 is 17 amino acids long.

Sequences were obtained from blood. This sequence was found in a middle-aged woman in good health. The chain recombines TRBV20-1 with TRBJ1-2; perhaps TRBD1 as D (5 bases). The CDR3 loop reads CSARDWGDQINNYGYTF. In nucleotides, the CDR3 is TGCAGTGCTAGAGATTGGGGGGACCAAATTAATAACTATGGCTACACCTTC.